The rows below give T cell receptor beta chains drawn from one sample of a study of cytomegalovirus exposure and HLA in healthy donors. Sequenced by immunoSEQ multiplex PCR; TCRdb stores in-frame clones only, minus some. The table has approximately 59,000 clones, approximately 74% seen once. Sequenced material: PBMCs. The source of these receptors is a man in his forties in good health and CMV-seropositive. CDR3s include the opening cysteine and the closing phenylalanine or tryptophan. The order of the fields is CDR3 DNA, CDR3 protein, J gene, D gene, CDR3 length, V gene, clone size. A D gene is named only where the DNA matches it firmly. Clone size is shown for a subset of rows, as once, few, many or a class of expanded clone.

TGTGCCAGCAGCCTGGGACTAGCGGGATCCTACGAGCAGTACTTC	CASSLGLAGSYEQYF	TRBJ2-7	TRBD2	15	TRBV6-5	NA
TGTGCCAGTAGTGCCACAGGGAACACTGAAGCTTTCTTT	CASSATGNTEAFF	TRBJ1-1	NA	13	TRBV19	once
TGTGCCAGCTCAGACGGACTAGGGGCCAGAGCTTTCTTT	CASSDGLGARAFF	TRBJ1-1	NA	13	TRBV18	NA
TGTGCCAGCAGTTTAGTAGGGGCGGTCGATGGCTACACCTTC	CASSLVGAVDGYTF	TRBJ1-2	NA	14	TRBV27	few
TGTGCTAGTGGCCCAGGGTCCGTGCAGTACTTC	CASGPGSVQYF	TRBJ2-7	NA	11	TRBV12-5	NA
TGTGCCAGGGGACTGAGCTCTGGAAACACCATATATTTT	CARGLSSGNTIYF	TRBJ1-3	NA	13	TRBV2	NA
TGTGCCAGCAGTCCCCCGGAGCGGGGAAGAGAGACCCAGTACTTC	CASSPPERGRETQYF	TRBJ2-5	TRBD2	15	TRBV28	few
TGTGCCAGCAGCCAAGATTTGGGGGCAACTCCACGCGAGCAGTACTTC	CASSQDLGATPREQYF	TRBJ2-7	NA	16	TRBV4-2	NA
TGTGCCAGCAGCCGAGGACTCACCCGCTACGAGCAGTACTTC	CASSRGLTRYEQYF	TRBJ2-7	NA	14	TRBV7-2	NA
TGTGCCAGCAGTTGGGACAGGGAGGGCACCGGGGAGCTGTTTTTT	CASSWDREGTGELFF	TRBJ2-2	TRBD1	15	TRBV2	NA
TGCAGCGTCAGACAGCAAGAGACCCAGTACTTC	CSVRQQETQYF	TRBJ2-5	NA	11	TRBV29-1	NA
TGCAGCGGGAGGTGGAGTGAGCAGTTCTTC	CSGRWSEQFF	TRBJ2-1	NA	10	TRBV29-1	NA
TGTGCCAGCAGTGAAGTGAGCGTCTACAATGAGCAGTTCTTC	CASSEVSVYNEQFF	TRBJ2-1	NA	14	TRBV2	NA
TGCGCCAGCAGCCAAGGAGCTAGCGGGGGCCACGGGGAGCTGTTTTTT	CASSQGASGGHGELFF	TRBJ2-2	TRBD2	16	TRBV4-1	NA
TGTGCCAGCAGCGTAGCTGAGGTACGCCACAATGAGCAGTTCTTC	CASSVAEVRHNEQFF	TRBJ2-1	NA	15	TRBV9	NA
TGTGCCATCAGTCCGGGGAGGAACACAGATACGCAGTATTTT	CAISPGRNTDTQYF	TRBJ2-3	NA	14	TRBV10-3	NA
TGTGCCAGCAGCCTAGAGGGGGCGGAAGCTTTCTTT	CASSLEGAEAFF	TRBJ1-1	TRBD1	12	TRBV7-9	NA
TGTGCCAGTACGAACCAGAAAAATGAAAAACTGTTTTTT	CASTNQKNEKLFF	TRBJ1-4	NA	13	TRBV19	NA
TGTGCCAGCTCACCGGACAGGACTTCACCCCTCCACTTT	CASSPDRTSPLHF	TRBJ1-6	TRBD1	13	TRBV18	NA
TGTGCCAGCAGGGGGGCCGGGACAGGGGTTTACGAGCAGTACTTC	CASRGAGTGVYEQYF	TRBJ2-7	TRBD1	15	TRBV6-1	NA
TGTGCCAGTAGCCCCGACATCGTCCAAGAGACCCAGTACTTC	CASSPDIVQETQYF	TRBJ2-5	NA	14	TRBV19	once
TGTGCCAGCAGCTTAACGGGAAGCAATCAGCCCCAGCATTTT	CASSLTGSNQPQHF	TRBJ1-5	NA	14	TRBV11-3	NA
TGTGCCTCCACCCTCCGGGGGAACAATGGCTACACCTTC	CASTLRGNNGYTF	TRBJ1-2	NA	13	TRBV10-3	NA
TGTGCCAGCAGCTCTCGACAGGGCGAGGCTGAAGCTTTCTTT	CASSSRQGEAEAFF	TRBJ1-1	TRBD1	14	TRBV11-1	NA
TGCGCCAGCAGCCAGGGTTGGACAGGCTACAATGAGCAGTTCTTC	CASSQGWTGYNEQFF	TRBJ2-1	TRBD1	15	TRBV4-3	NA
TGTGCCAGCTCCCCCCCAGGAGAGACCCAGTACTTC	CASSPPGETQYF	TRBJ2-5	NA	12	TRBV18	NA
TGCGCCAGTTCCGGGACAGCAACCTTCACTGGGGCCAACGTCCTGACTTTC	CASSGTATFTGANVLTF	TRBJ2-6	TRBD1	17	TRBV4-3	NA
TGTGCCAGCAGCCCGGGACTAGCGGACTCCTACGAGCAGTACTTC	CASSPGLADSYEQYF	TRBJ2-7	TRBD2	15	TRBV9	once
TGTGCCAGCAGCCCTCCACTAGCTAGTAGCACAGATACGCAGTATTTT	CASSPPLASSTDTQYF	TRBJ2-3	NA	16	TRBV14	NA
TGTGCCAGCACTATGACTGACACAGATACGCAGTATTTT	CASTMTDTDTQYF	TRBJ2-3	NA	13	TRBV6-5	NA
TGTGCCAGCCGACTGTCGGGGACTAATGAAAAACTGTTTTTT	CASRLSGTNEKLFF	TRBJ1-4	NA	14	TRBV25-1	NA
TGTGCCAGCAGACCCCGGACTAGCGGGATATCCTACAATGAGCAGTTCTTC	CASRPRTSGISYNEQFF	TRBJ2-1	TRBD2	17	TRBV5-6	NA
TGTGCCAGCACAAAACTAGCGGCCCACAATGAGCAGTTCTTC	CASTKLAAHNEQFF	TRBJ2-1	TRBD2	14	TRBV27	NA
TGTGCCAGCAGCTTAGCAGACAGGGAGCATGGCTACACCTTC	CASSLADREHGYTF	TRBJ1-2	TRBD1	14	TRBV7-9	NA